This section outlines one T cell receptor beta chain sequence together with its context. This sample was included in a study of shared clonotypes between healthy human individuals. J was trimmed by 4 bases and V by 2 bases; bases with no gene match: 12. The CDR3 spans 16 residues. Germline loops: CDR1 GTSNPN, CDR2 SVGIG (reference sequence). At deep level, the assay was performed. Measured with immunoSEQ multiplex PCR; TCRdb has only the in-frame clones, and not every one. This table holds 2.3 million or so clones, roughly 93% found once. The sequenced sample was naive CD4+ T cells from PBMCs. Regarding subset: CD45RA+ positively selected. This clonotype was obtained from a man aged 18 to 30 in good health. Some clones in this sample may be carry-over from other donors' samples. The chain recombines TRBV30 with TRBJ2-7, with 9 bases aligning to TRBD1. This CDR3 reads CAWSSFRTGGIYEQYF. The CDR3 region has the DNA TGTGCCTGGAGTAGCTTTCGCACAGGGGGCATATACGAGCAGTACTTC.